A single sample gave rise to the 12 T cell receptor beta chains below, sequenced in a study of T cell responses to AZD1222 COVID-19 vaccine. This table comes from immunoSEQ multiplex PCR, and its TCRdb copy is limited to in-frame clones, with some not included. The sample consists of 100,000 to 120,000 clones, 70% to 90% of them appearing once. The sequencing here drew on peripheral blood, taken on day 0 of AZD1222 vaccination. These receptors all stem from an adult in good health.

The chain employs TRBV7-3 and TRBJ2-7; perhaps TRBD1 as D (7 bases). CDR1 and CDR2 (germline): SGHTA, FQGTGA. V was clipped by 0 bases and J by 5 bases, with 17 bases between them. The CDR3 sequence is 16 residues long. CDR3 protein: CASSLTRARGRNEQYF. The CDR3 DNA is TGTGCCAGCAGCTTAACCAGGGCCAGGGGGAGGAACGAGCAGTACTTC. Variable domain in full (rest from reference TRBV7-3 and TRBJ2-7): GAGVSQTPSNKVTEKGKYVELRCDPISGHTALYWYRQSLGQGPEFLIYFQGTGAADDSGLPNDRFFAVRPEGSVSTLKIQRTERGDSAVYLCASSLTRARGRNEQYFGPGTRLTVT.

This chain links TRBV5-4 with TRBJ2-2, with 8 nucleotides matching TRBD2. The V segment lost 4 bases and the J segment 5 bases; nucleotides outside the gene matches: 16. Germline V gives CDR1 SGHNT, CDR2 YYREEE (reference sequence). This CDR3 is built from 18 residues. The CDR3 DNA reads TGTGCCAGCAGCAATTGGGGAAGAGGGACTAGAGGGACCGGGGAGCTGTTTTTT. Amino acid sequence: CASSNWGRGTRGTGELFF.

The gene calls are TRBV19 and TRBJ1-2; D might be TRBD1 (5 bases). Germline V gives CDR1 LNHDA, CDR2 SQIVND (reference sequence). V lost 7 bases and J 4 bases, leaving 16 bases between the germline ends. The CDR3 spans 14 residues. In DNA, the CDR3 is TGTGCCAGTAATGTCCAACAGGCCAGCTATGGCTACACCTTC. Translating gives CASNVQQASYGYTF.

The CDR3 is CASSIRQTYEQYF. Here the CDR3 DNA reads TGTGCCAGTAGTATTAGGCAGACCTACGAGCAGTACTTC. The V gene is TRBV19, the J gene TRBJ2-7; D unclear. The CDR3 runs to 13 residues. The V gene lost 3 bases and the J gene lost 2 bases, with 8 bases spanning the gap. CDR1 is LNHDA, CDR2 SQIVND, per germline (reference sequence).

The gene calls are TRBV5-4 and TRBJ2-7; 11 nucleotides align to TRBD2. Germline V gene data show CDR1 as SGHNT and CDR2 as YYREEE (reference sequence). The CDR3 contains 16 residues. Trimming removed 0 bases from V and 7 bases from J; junction bases left unmatched: 9. CDR3 sequence (DNA): TGTGCCAGCAGCTTGGGTAGCGGGAGGGCCTTGGTAGAGCAGTACTTC. It codes for CASSLGSGRALVEQYF.

The CDR3 DNA is TGTGCCAGCAGCCCGGGCGGAGCGGAGACCCAGTACTTC. It encodes CASSPGGAETQYF. The chain recombines TRBV7-3 with TRBJ2-5, with no clear D. The CDR3 is made up of 13 amino acids. V gave up 5 bases and J gave up 5 bases, with 12 bases separating them. Germline V gene lookup returns CDR1 SGHTA and CDR2 FQGTGA.

This clone was seen just once. The chain uses TRBV6-5 and TRBJ1-1; 7 bases fit TRBD1. Trimming cost V 8 bases and J 4 bases; bases outside gene matches: 10. Per germline, CDR1 MNHEY and CDR2 SVGAGI. This CDR3 has 14 amino acids. This CDR3 is CASERQGGGTEAFF. The CDR3 nucleotides read TGTGCCAGCGAGAGACAGGGAGGAGGCACTGAAGCTTTCTTT.

The CDR3 sequence: CASSFRRAATEAFF. CDR3 coding DNA: TGTGCCAGCAGTTTTCGGCGGGCGGCAACTGAAGCTTTCTTT. This rearrangement joins TRBV27 to TRBJ1-1; D call uncertain. The CDR3 length is 14 residues. V lost 3 bases to trimming and J lost 5 bases, with 13 bases between them. Germline V gene sequence: CDR1 MNHEY, CDR2 SMNVEV (reference sequence).

This clone was seen a handful of times. The chain employs TRBV2 and TRBJ1-5; weak D call: TRBD1 (5 bases). The CDR3 is made up of 13 amino acids. Germline lookup yields CDR1 SNHLY and CDR2 FYNNEI. V was shortened by 6 bases and J by 4 bases, with 10 bases between the two germline ends. CDR3 nucleotides: TGTGCCAGCAGCACCCAGGGAAATCAGCCCCAGCATTTT. This gives the protein CASSTQGNQPQHF.

The V gene is TRBV9, the J gene TRBJ2-5, with unresolved D. V gave up 3 bases and J gave up 5 bases, with 14 bases separating them. The CDR3 length is 14 residues. Germline loops: CDR1 SGDLS, CDR2 YYNGEE. This CDR3 is CASSDRAPQETQYF. For the CDR3, the DNA is TGTGCCAGCAGCGACCGGGCCCCCCAGGAGACCCAGTACTTC.

This chain joins TRBV19 and TRBJ1-1, with D uncertain. The CDR3 has 13 amino acids. V was shortened by 4 bases and J by 3 bases, with 9 bases between the two germline ends. Germline V lookup: CDR1 LNHDA, CDR2 SQIVND (reference sequence). The DNA for the CDR3 is TGTGCCAGTAGTACCGCAGGAGACACTGAAGCTTTCTTT. Its translation: CASSTAGDTEAFF. Based on the CDR3 plus reference TRBV19 and TRBJ1-1, the full variable domain is DGGITQSPKYLFRKEGQNVTLSCEQNLNHDAMYWYRQDPGQGLRLIYYSQIVNDFQKGDIAEGYSVSREKKESFPLTVTSAQKNPTAFYLCASSTAGDTEAFFGQGTRLTVV.

The chain couples TRBV28 to TRBJ2-7; TRBD1 matches 7 bases. Germline CDR1 and CDR2: MDHEN and SYDVKM. V dropped 3 bases and J dropped 3; count of bases not matched to a gene: 2. The CDR3 spans 13 residues. The CDR3 is CASSFRGFYEQYF. DNA for the CDR3: TGTGCCAGCAGTTTCAGGGGGTTCTACGAGCAGTACTTC.